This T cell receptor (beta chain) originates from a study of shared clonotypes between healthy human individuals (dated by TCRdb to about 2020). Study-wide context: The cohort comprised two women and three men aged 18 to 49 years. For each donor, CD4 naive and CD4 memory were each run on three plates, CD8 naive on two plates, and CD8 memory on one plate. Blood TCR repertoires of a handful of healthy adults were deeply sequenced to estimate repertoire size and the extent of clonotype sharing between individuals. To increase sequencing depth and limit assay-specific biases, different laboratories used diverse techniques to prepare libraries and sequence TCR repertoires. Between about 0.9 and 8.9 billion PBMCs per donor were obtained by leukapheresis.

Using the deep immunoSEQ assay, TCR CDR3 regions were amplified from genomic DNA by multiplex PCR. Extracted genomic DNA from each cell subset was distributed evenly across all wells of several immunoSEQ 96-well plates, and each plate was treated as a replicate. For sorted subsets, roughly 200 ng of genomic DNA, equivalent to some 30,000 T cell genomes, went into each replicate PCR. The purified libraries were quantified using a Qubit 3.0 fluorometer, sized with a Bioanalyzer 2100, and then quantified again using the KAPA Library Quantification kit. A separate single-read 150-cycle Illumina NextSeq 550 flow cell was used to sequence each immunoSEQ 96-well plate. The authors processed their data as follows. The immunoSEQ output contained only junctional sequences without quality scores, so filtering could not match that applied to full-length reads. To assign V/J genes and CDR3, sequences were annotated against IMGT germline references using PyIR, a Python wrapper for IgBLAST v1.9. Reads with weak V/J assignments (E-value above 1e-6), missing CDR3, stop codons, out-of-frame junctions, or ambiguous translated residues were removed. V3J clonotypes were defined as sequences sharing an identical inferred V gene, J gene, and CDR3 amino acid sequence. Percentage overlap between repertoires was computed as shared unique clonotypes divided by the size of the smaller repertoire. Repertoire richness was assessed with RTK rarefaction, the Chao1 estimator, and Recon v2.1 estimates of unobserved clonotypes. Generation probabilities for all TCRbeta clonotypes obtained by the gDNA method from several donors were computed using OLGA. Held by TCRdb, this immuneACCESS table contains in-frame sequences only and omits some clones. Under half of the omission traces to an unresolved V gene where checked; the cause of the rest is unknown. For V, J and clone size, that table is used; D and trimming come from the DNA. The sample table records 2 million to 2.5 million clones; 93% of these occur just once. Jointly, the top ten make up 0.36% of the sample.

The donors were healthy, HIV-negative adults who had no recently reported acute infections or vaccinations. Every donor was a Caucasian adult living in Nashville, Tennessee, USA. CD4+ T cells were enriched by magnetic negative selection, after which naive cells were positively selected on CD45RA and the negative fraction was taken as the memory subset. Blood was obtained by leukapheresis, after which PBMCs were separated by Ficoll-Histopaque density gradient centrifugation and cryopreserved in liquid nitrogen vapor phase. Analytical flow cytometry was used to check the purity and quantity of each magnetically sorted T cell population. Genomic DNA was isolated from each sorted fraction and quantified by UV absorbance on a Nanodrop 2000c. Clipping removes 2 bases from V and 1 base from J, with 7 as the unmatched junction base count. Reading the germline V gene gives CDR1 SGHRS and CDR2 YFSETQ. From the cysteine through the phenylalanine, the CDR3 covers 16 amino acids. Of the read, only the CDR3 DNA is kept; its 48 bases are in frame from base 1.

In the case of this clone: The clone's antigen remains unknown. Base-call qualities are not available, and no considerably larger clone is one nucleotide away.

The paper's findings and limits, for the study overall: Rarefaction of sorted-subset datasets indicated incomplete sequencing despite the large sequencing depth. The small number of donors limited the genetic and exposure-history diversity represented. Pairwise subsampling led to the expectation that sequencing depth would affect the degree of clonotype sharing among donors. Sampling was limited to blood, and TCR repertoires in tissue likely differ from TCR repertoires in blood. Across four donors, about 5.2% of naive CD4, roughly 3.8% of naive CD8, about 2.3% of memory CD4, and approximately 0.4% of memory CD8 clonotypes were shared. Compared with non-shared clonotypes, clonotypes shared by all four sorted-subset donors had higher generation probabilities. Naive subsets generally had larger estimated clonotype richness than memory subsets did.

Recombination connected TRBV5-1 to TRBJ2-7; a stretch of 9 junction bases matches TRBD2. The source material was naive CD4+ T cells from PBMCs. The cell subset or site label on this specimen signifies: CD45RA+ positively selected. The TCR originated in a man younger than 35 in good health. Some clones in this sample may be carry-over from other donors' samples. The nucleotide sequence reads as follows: TGCGCCAGCAGCTTTGTAGGAGCGGGGGGATCCTACGAGCAGTACTTC. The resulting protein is CASSFVGAGGSYEQYF. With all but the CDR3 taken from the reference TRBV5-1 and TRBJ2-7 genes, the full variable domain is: KAGVTQTPRYLIKTRGQQVTLSCSPISGHRSVSWYQQTPGQGLQFLFEYFSETQRNKGNFPGRFSGRQFSNSRSEMNVSTLELGDSALYLCASSFVGAGGSYEQYFGPGTRLTVT.